A selection of T cell receptor beta chains follows, all from one sample in a study of post-analysis software for immune sequencing data. Each CDR3 protein is one row after TCRdb ran MiXCR on the PCR reads. The data hold hundreds of thousands of distinct CDR3 sequences, with approximately 60% observed a single time. The sequenced sample consisted of blood. These receptors were obtained from a girl aged 2 to 9 with multiple sclerosis. Both conserved end residues are part of each CDR3. D genes are given only for firm matches. Not all rows give a size; the values are once, few, many and, for expanded clones, a class.

>TRBV29-1|TRBJ2-1|NA|NA
CSVEKNEQFF
TGCAGCGTTGAAAAAAATGAGCAGTTCTTC
>TRBV29-1|TRBJ2-1|NA|NA
CSESNNEQFF
TGCAGCGAGAGTAACAATGAGCAGTTCTTC
>TRBV27|TRBJ2-1|TRBD1|NA
CASSPRTGGGPGEFF
TGTGCCAGCAGTCCACGGACAGGGGGCGGTCCTGGGGAGTTCTTC
>TRBV29-1|TRBJ2-7|TRBD1|NA
CSGLQGATEQYF
TGCAGCGGATTGCAGGGGGCAACTGAGCAGTACTTC
>TRBV7-2|TRBJ2-3|NA|NA
CASSSASMGPSTDTQYF
TGTGCCAGCAGCTCCGCATCGATGGGGCCTAGCACAGATACGCAGTATTTT
>TRBV5-1|TRBJ1-2|NA|NA
CASSLEGGYTF
TGTGCCAGCAGCTTAGAGGGCGGCTACACCTTC
>TRBV20-1|TRBJ2-7|NA|NA
CSASDRGGYEQYF
TGCAGTGCTTCCGATCGCGGAGGCTACGAGCAGTACTTC
>TRBV6-5|TRBJ2-3|NA|few
CASQPSRVSTDTQYF
TGTGCCAGCCAACCCTCCAGGGTTAGCACAGATACGCAGTATTTT
>TRBV29-1|TRBJ2-3|NA|few
CSVARTTDTQYF
TGCAGCGTCGCAAGAACCACAGATACGCAGTATTTT
>TRBV20-1|TRBJ1-1|NA|NA
CSARVPLGGHPNTEAFF
TGCAGTGCTAGAGTTCCTCTGGGGGGACACCCGAACACTGAAGCTTTCTTT
>TRBV20-1|TRBJ1-2|NA|NA
CSAFEGVGYGYTF
TGCAGTGCATTCGAAGGGGTAGGCTATGGCTACACCTTC
>TRBV10-3|TRBJ2-1|TRBD2|NA
CAISDVTSGTTRNEQFF
TGTGCCATCAGTGATGTAACTAGCGGGACCACTCGAAATGAGCAGTTCTTC
>TRBV6-2/TRBV6-3|TRBJ2-2|TRBD2|NA
CASSYRGLVNGELFF
TGTGCCAGCAGTTACCGGGGACTAGTTAACGGGGAGCTGTTTTTT
>TRBV29-1|TRBJ2-7|NA|NA
CSVVGAHYEQYF
TGCAGCGTTGTGGGGGCGCATTACGAGCAGTACTTC
>TRBV12-3/TRBV12-4|TRBJ2-1|TRBD1|NA
CASSPLGRGLRDEQFF
TGTGCCAGCAGCCCCTTGGGCAGGGGGCTTAGGGATGAGCAGTTCTTC
>TRBV5-1|TRBJ2-7|NA|NA
CASSLSPSPYEQYF
TGCGCCAGCAGCTTGTCTCCCTCCCCCTACGAGCAGTACTTC
>TRBV5-5|TRBJ1-2|NA|NA
CASSIQGNYGYTF
TGTGCCAGCAGCATACAGGGAAACTATGGCTACACCTTC
>TRBV9|TRBJ2-6|NA|few
CASSSRSGGPLLGGANVLTF
TGTGCCAGCAGCTCCCGATCTGGGGGACCGCTTCTTGGAGGGGCCAACGTCCTGACTTTC
>TRBV7-9|TRBJ1-5|TRBD1|few
CASSSTSGTGPDQPQHF
TGTGCCAGCAGCTCCACCTCCGGGACAGGGCCCGATCAGCCCCAGCATTTT
>TRBV6-2/TRBV6-3|TRBJ2-3|TRBD2|NA
CASSSTSGDTDTQYF
TGTGCCAGCAGTTCCACTAGCGGGGACACAGATACGCAGTATTTT
>TRBV28|TRBJ2-7|NA|many
CASSFRGEQYF
TGTGCCAGCAGTTTTAGAGGCGAGCAGTACTTC
>TRBV5-1|TRBJ2-1|TRBD2|NA
CASSQQAGAYNEQFF
TGCGCCAGCAGCCAACAAGCGGGAGCTTACAATGAGCAGTTCTTC
>TRBV11-2|TRBJ2-3|TRBD1|NA
CASSSGTGGSDTQYF
TGTGCCAGCAGCTCCGGGACAGGGGGTTCAGATACGCAGTATTTT
>TRBV20-1|TRBJ2-1|TRBD2|once
CSADTLAGGRETQFF
TGCAGTGCGGATACCCTAGCGGGGGGGCGAGAGACCCAGTTCTTC
>TRBV6-4|TRBJ2-1|TRBD2|NA
CASSDDGSGEVREQFF
TGTGCCAGCAGTGACGATGGAAGCGGGGAAGTGAGGGAGCAGTTCTTC
>TRBV20-1|TRBJ1-1|NA|NA
CSAGLLDSSINTEAFF
TGCAGTGCTGGGCTATTGGACAGCAGTATAAACACTGAAGCTTTCTTT
>TRBV7-9|TRBJ2-2|NA|NA
CASSSGELFF
TGTGCCAGCAGCTCTGGGGAGCTGTTTTTT
>TRBV10-3|TRBJ2-1|TRBD2|NA
CAISGGLAGGSYNEQFF
TGTGCCATCAGTGGGGGACTAGCGGGGGGTTCCTACAATGAGCAGTTCTTC
>TRBV7-6|TRBJ2-5|NA|NA
CASSLAPIGQETQYF
TGTGCCAGCAGCTTAGCCCCTATAGGGCAAGAGACCCAGTACTTC
>TRBV10-3|TRBJ1-1|TRBD1|NA
CAITAGGEDTEAFF
TGTGCCATCACAGCAGGGGGGGAGGACACTGAAGCTTTCTTT
>TRBV12-3/TRBV12-4|TRBJ1-2|NA|NA
CASSFQSGVGCGYTF
TGTGCCAGCAGTTTTCAGTCCGGGGTAGGCTGTGGCTACACCTTC
>TRBV4-1|TRBJ2-5|NA|NA
CASSQDPGGALQETQYF
TGCGCCAGCAGCCAAGACCCGGGCGGGGCCCTCCAAGAGACCCAGTACTTC
>TRBV12-3/TRBV12-4|TRBJ1-2|NA|NA
CASSIQNTNYGYTF
TGTGCCAGCAGTATACAGAATACTAACTATGGCTACACCTTC
>TRBV20-1|TRBJ2-1|TRBD2|NA
CSAGLADIDDEQFF
TGCAGTGCTGGCCTAGCGGATATAGACGATGAGCAGTTCTTC
>TRBV6-6|TRBJ2-3|NA|NA
CASSRTSDTQYF
TGTGCCAGCAGTAGGACTTCAGATACGCAGTATTTT
>TRBV6-5|TRBJ2-5|NA|NA
CASSSQLDLETQYF
TGTGCCAGCAGTTCCCAACTAGACTTGGAGACCCAGTACTTC
>TRBV7-9|TRBJ2-1|NA|NA
CASSGRVKDNEQFF
TGTGCCAGCTCAGGCAGGGTCAAAGACAATGAGCAGTTCTTC
>TRBV30|TRBJ2-1|TRBD1|NA
CGLSGTGYNEQFF
TGTGGATTATCCGGGACAGGGTACAATGAGCAGTTCTTC
>TRBV15|TRBJ2-7|NA|NA
CATSIWGPTGDEQYF
TGTGCCACCAGCATATGGGGACCCACCGGGGACGAGCAGTACTTC
>TRBV5-5|TRBJ1-4|NA|few
CASSLGRGPDEKLFF
TGTGCCAGCAGCTTGGGGCGGGGTCCCGATGAAAAACTGTTTTTT
>TRBV20-1|TRBJ2-7|NA|NA
CSARDAGNTYEQYF
TGCAGTGCTAGAGATGCTGGTAATACTTACGAGCAGTACTTC
>TRBV10-3|TRBJ1-1|NA|NA
CAIRPTAMNTEAFF
TGTGCCATCCGCCCCACAGCTATGAACACTGAAGCTTTCTTT
>TRBV11-2|TRBJ2-1|TRBD2|NA
CASSLRFSGLAGGPTDTEQFF
TGTGCCAGCAGCTTAAGGTTTTCTGGACTAGCGGGGGGCCCCACCGACACGGAGCAGTTCTTC
>TRBV20-1|TRBJ2-5|TRBD2|NA
CSLAGEDQETQYF
TGCAGCCTAGCGGGAGAGGATCAAGAGACCCAGTACTTC
>TRBV7-8|TRBJ2-1|TRBD1|NA
CASSLVGQGYNEQFF
TGTGCCAGCAGCTTAGTGGGACAGGGGTACAATGAGCAGTTCTTC
>TRBV6-6|TRBJ1-2|NA|few
CASSYSPGGENGYTF
TGTGCCAGCAGTTACTCGCCTGGGGGAGAGAATGGCTACACCTTC
>TRBV4-2|TRBJ1-5|TRBD1|NA
CASSPLTGADDNQPQHF
TGTGCCAGCAGCCCGCTGACAGGGGCGGACGACAATCAACCCCAGCATTTT
>TRBV9|TRBJ1-1|NA|NA
CASSVDSSRNTEAFF
TGTGCCAGCAGCGTAGACAGTTCGAGGAACACTGAAGCTTTCTTT
>TRBV3-1|TRBJ2-1|TRBD1|NA
CASSQPGQGRGEQFF
TGTGCCAGCAGCCAACCGGGACAGGGAAGGGGGGAGCAGTTCTTC
>TRBV7-2|TRBJ2-1|NA|NA
CASSLSRGRHNEQFF
TGTGCCAGCAGCTTATCTCGGGGCAGGCACAATGAGCAGTTCTTC
>TRBV20-1|TRBJ2-3|TRBD1|NA
CSAIGQGADTQYF
TGCAGTGCTATCGGACAGGGTGCAGATACGCAGTATTTT
>TRBV6-2/TRBV6-3|TRBJ2-1|TRBD2|once
CASSYSTSGGYNEQFF
TGTGCCAGCAGTTACTCTACTAGCGGGGGCTACAATGAGCAGTTCTTC
>TRBV29-1|TRBJ2-5|NA|NA
CSVHGTPKEETQYF
TGCAGCGTTCACGGGACCCCCAAAGAAGAGACCCAGTACTTC
>TRBV29-1|TRBJ1-5|NA|NA
CSGSGTDGPQHF
TGCAGCGGATCCGGGACCGATGGGCCCCAGCATTTT
>TRBV7-8|TRBJ1-1|NA|once
CASSLSRGRGRTEAFF
TGTGCCAGCAGCTTAAGTCGTGGTAGGGGAAGGACTGAAGCTTTCTTT
>TRBV7-2|TRBJ2-1|NA|NA
CASSFTRTQFF
TGTGCCAGCAGCTTCACGCGGACGCAGTTCTTC
>TRBV6-5|TRBJ1-1|TRBD1|NA
CASSSPGQGVVAFF
TGTGCCAGCAGTTCTCCGGGACAGGGTGTTGTAGCTTTCTTT